A single sample is the source of the 6 T cell receptor beta chains below, sequenced in a study of blood T cells in healthy people across ages. Combining a sample-barcoded 5' primer with a J-beta primer mix, a second PCR ran for roughly 6 to 12 cycles. TCRdb reprocessed the 5' RACE reads via MiXCR and lists one record per CDR3 protein. The sample records hundreds of thousands of distinct CDR3 sequences, roughly 52% being singletons. Sequenced input: blood. The receptors originated from a young man in good health.

CDR3 sequence reads: CASLQTPYEQYF. The CDR3, as DNA: TGTGCCAGCCTCCAGACGCCCTACGAGCAGTACTTC. V gene TRBV2 combines with J gene TRBJ2-7; no reliable D call. The CDR3 has 12 amino acids. Trimming pared 8 bases from V and 2 bases from J, leaving 10 bases between. CDR1 SNHLY and CDR2 FYNNEI come from the germline V gene.

The rearrangement uses TRBV10-2 and TRBJ2-2; TRBD2 matches at 13 bases. The CDR3 is 15 amino acids. The germline gives CDR1 WSHSY, CDR2 SAAADI. The V segment lost 6 bases and the J segment 8 bases; nucleotides outside the gene matches: 6. Written as DNA, the CDR3 is TGCGCCAGCAGGACACTAGCGGGGGGGCAGGGGGAGCTGTTTTTT. Amino acids: CASRTLAGGQGELFF.

This clonotype appeared a few times. V and J are TRBV4-2 and TRBJ2-1; 10 bases line up with TRBD2. Germline assignment: CDR1 LGHNA and CDR2 YNFKEQ. The CDR3 length is 15 residues. The J segment lost 5 bases and the V segment lost 1 base, leaving 2 bases of the junction unmatched. CDR3 loop: CASSQGGLADNEQFF. The CDR3 coding sequence is TGTGCCAGCAGCCAAGGCGGACTAGCGGACAATGAGCAGTTCTTC.

The chain recombines TRBV24-1 with TRBJ2-5; D possibly corresponds to TRBD1 (6 bases). The CDR3 spans 16 residues. Germline CDR1 and CDR2: KGHDR and SFDVKD. Trimming shortened V by 5 bases and J by 0 bases, and 15 bases separated the two germline ends. Here the CDR3 reads CATSGTSGGHQETQYF. CDR3 nucleotide sequence: TGTGCCACCAGTGGTACTAGTGGGGGCCACCAAGAGACCCAGTACTTC.

The chain is built from TRBV7-8 and TRBJ2-3; a possible D gene is TRBD1 (6 bases). CDR1 and CDR2 (germline): SGHVS, FQNEAQ. Between the trimmed V and J ends, which lost 5 bases and 6 bases, there was a span of 18 bases. This CDR3 is 15 amino acids long. CDR3 loop: CASSLTQGSGDTQYF. The CDR3 DNA reads as TGTGCCAGCAGCCTGACACAGGGTTCGGGCGATACGCAGTATTTT.

CDR3 sequence reads: CASSLRSNDRGYGYTF. CDR3 bases: TGTGCCAGCAGCTTAAGGTCGAATGACAGGGGTTATGGCTACACCTTC. The chain links TRBV7-2 to TRBJ1-2; 8 nucleotides align to TRBD1. Unmatched junction bases numbered 10, after V lost 2 bases and J lost 5 bases. CDR3 size: 16 residues. Germline CDR1 and CDR2: SGHTA and FQGNSA.